A single sample is the source of the 8 T cell receptor beta chains below, sequenced in a study of blood T cell repertoires in COVID-19. The data were produced by immunoSEQ multiplex PCR, yet TCRdb's version contains in-frame clones alone and is incomplete. This table has approximately 200,000 clones, roughly 84% appearing once. The sample was peripheral blood. These receptors all stem from a man in his forties with acute or convalescent COVID-19.

The chain joins TRBV7-6 to TRBJ2-1; D not resolved. From germline, CDR1 is SGHVS and CDR2 FNYEAQ. The CDR3 loop spans 11 amino acids. The V and J ends lost 5 bases and 9 bases respectively, with 8 bases between them. In nucleotides, the CDR3 is TGTGCCAGCAGCCCCCTACCTGAGCAGTTCTTC. Residues: CASSPLPEQFF.

The chain combines TRBV3-1 (or the pseudogene TRBV3-2) with TRBJ1-4; D is possibly TRBD1 (6 bases). V was clipped by 4 bases and J by 8 bases, with 17 bases between them. This CDR3 spans 15 amino acids. The germline CDR1 and CDR2 sequences are LGHDT and YNNKEL (reference sequence). The CDR3 DNA sequence: TGTGCCAGCAGCCCAAGACAGGATGGGAGAGAAAAACTGTTTTTT. It translates to CASSPRQDGREKLFF.

V and J are TRBV28 and TRBJ1-5; 8 bases fit TRBD1. With 7 bases clipped from V and 3 bases from J, the junction kept 8 bases outside the gene matches. Looked up from germline, CDR1 is MDHEN and CDR2 is SYDVKM. The CDR3 length is 15 residues. The CDR3 DNA is TGTGCCAGCATCGAGACAGGGGCCCTCAATCAGCCCCAGCATTTT. Translation gives CASIETGALNQPQHF.

The chain links TRBV30 to TRBJ1-5; TRBD1 agrees at 7 bases. The CDR3 covers 13 residues. V lost 5 bases to trimming and J lost 7 bases; unmatched junction nucleotides: 8. CDR1 is GTSNPN, CDR2 SVGIG, per germline (reference sequence). The CDR3 bases are TGTGCCTGGGGTCCAGGGGGAGGCCAGCCCCAGCATTTT. It codes for CAWGPGGGQPQHF.

The chain employs TRBV25-1 and TRBJ2-3; D is unclear. The germline V gene has CDR1 MGHDK and CDR2 SYGVNS. The length of the CDR3 is 12 residues. Trimming took off 6 bases at V and 3 bases at J, with 7 bases between the two ends. The CDR3 is CASSPGTDTQYF. The CDR3 DNA sequence: TGTGCCAGCAGCCCCGGGACAGATACGCAGTATTTT. The variable domain in full, completed from reference TRBV25-1 and TRBJ2-3, reads EADIYQTPRYLVIGTGKKITLECSQTMGHDKMYWYQQDPGMELHLIHYSYGVNSTEKGDLSSESTVSRIRTEHFPLTLESARPSHTSQYLCASSPGTDTQYFGPGTRLTVL.

The genes are TRBV7-6 and TRBJ2-1, with TRBD2 matching 11 bases. The CDR3 consists of 15 residues. V gave up 4 bases and J gave up 8 bases; unmatched junction bases: 7. In germline, CDR1 is SGHVS, CDR2 FNYEAQ. The CDR3 DNA sequence: TGTGCCAGCAGCTACCCTAGCGGGGGGCACGATGAGCAGTTCTTC. This sequence encodes CASSYPSGGHDEQFF.

V gene TRBV29-1 combines with J gene TRBJ1-3, with a weak D call TRBD1 (6 bases). The CDR3 runs to 14 residues. The germline CDR1 and CDR2 sequences are SQVTM and ANQGSEA. V lost 4 bases and J lost 4, with 14 bases in between. CDR3 sequence reads: CSVVETGRGNTIYF. CDR3 DNA sequence: TGCAGCGTTGTGGAAACAGGGCGAGGAAACACCATATATTTT.

CDR3 DNA: TGTGCCAGCAGTCCCGGACAGGGATCAAACTATGGCTACACCTTC. Its translation: CASSPGQGSNYGYTF. This sequence joins TRBV6-5 and TRBJ1-2; the match to TRBD1 covers 8 bases. CDR1 and CDR2 from the germline V gene are MNHEY and SVGAGI. Losses at the gene ends were 5 bases for V and 2 bases for J; bases not matched to a gene: 7. The CDR3 is 15 amino acids.